This T cell receptor beta chain was documented in a study of T cell responses to AZD1222 COVID-19 vaccine. Overall study results and limits: Reports indicate that nearly half of spike-specific TCRs are directed at unmutated variant regions. Only 5 or 6 people who got AZD1222 tested seropositive at baseline. The peak T cell response came first, and repertoires were sampled only after it.

The repertoire was sequenced with immunoSEQ multiplex PCR; TCRdb's copy has only in-frame clones and lacks some. Among about 190,000 clones listed, 87% were seen once. V was trimmed by 0 bases and J by 0 bases, leaving 14 bases between them. The CDR3 runs 17 residues. Germline V gives CDR1 SGHRS, CDR2 YFSETQ. A remark on this clone: The target antigen is unknown.

Material: peripheral blood, obtained on day 0 of MenACWY control vaccination. The chain employs TRBV5-1 and TRBJ2-3, with D possibly being TRBD1 (6 bases). This clonotype originated in an adult in good health. CDR3 amino acids: CASSLDHGGFSTDTQYF. The CDR3 DNA sequence: TGCGCCAGCAGCTTGGATCATGGGGGCTTTAGCACAGATACGCAGTATTTT. Full variable domain (missing parts from reference TRBV5-1 and TRBJ2-3): KAGVTQTPRYLIKTRGQQVTLSCSPISGHRSVSWYQQTPGQGLQFLFEYFSETQRNKGNFPGRFSGRQFSNSRSEMNVSTLELGDSALYLCASSLDHGGFSTDTQYFGPGTRLTVL.